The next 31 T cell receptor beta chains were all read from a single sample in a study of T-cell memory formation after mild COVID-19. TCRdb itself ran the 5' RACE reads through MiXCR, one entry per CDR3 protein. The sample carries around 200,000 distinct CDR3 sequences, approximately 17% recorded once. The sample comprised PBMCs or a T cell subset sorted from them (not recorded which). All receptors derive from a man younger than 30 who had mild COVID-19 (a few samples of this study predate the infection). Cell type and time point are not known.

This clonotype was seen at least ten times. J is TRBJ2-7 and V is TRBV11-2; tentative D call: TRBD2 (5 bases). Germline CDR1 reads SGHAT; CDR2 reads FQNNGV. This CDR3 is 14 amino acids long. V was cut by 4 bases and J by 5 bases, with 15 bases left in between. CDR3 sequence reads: CASSSPRGRHEQYF. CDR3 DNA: TGTGCCAGCAGCTCCCCACGGGGTCGGCACGAGCAGTACTTC.

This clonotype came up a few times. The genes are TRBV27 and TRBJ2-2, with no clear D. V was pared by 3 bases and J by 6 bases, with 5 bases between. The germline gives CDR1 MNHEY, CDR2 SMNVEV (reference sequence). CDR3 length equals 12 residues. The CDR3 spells CASSFRSGELFF. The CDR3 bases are TGTGCCAGCAGTTTCCGGTCCGGGGAGCTGTTTTTT.

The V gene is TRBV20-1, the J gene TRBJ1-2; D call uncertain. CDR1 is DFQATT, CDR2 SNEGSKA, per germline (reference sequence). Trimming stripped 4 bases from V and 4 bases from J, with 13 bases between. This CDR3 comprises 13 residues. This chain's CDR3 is CSATEGRAYGYTF. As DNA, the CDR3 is TGCAGTGCTACCGAAGGCCGGGCCTATGGCTACACCTTC.

In nucleotides, the CDR3 is TGTGCCAGCAGCCGGGGACAGGGCAAGGGGTCCACTGAAGCTTTCTTT. Encoded protein: CASSRGQGKGSTEAFF. The rearrangement links TRBV5-6 to TRBJ1-1, with TRBD1 matching 9 bases. In germline, CDR1 is SGHDT, CDR2 YYEEEE. The CDR3 contains 16 residues. J gave up 4 bases and V 4 bases, and 11 bases lay outside the gene matches.

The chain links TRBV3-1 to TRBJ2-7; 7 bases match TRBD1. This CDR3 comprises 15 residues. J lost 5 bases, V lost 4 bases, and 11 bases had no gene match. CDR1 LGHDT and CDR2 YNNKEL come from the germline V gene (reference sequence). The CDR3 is CASSRERGRWDEQYF. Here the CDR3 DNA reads TGTGCCAGCAGCCGGGAGAGGGGGCGGTGGGACGAGCAGTACTTC.

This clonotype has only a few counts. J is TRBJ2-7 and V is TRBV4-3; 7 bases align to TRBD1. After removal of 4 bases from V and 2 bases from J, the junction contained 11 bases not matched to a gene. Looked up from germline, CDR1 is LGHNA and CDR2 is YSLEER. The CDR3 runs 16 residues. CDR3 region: CASSRSLGQVTYEQYF. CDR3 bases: TGCGCCAGCAGCCGATCACTTGGACAGGTCACCTACGAGCAGTACTTC.

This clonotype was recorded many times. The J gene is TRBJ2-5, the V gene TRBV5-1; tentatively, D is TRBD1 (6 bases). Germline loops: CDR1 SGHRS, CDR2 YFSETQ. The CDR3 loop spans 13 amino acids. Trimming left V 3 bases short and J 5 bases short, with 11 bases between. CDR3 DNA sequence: TGCGCCAGCAGCTCTCCAGGGGAGGAGACCCAGTACTTC. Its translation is CASSSPGEETQYF.

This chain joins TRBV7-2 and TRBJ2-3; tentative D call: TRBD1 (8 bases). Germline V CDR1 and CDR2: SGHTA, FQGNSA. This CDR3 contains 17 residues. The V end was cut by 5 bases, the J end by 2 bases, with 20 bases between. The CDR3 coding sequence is TGTGCCAGCAGCCCCCGACAGGGGAGGGGGTACACAGATACGCAGTATTTT. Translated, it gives CASSPRQGRGYTDTQYF. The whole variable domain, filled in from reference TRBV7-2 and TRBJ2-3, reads GAGVSQSPSNKVTEKGKDVELRCDPISGHTALYWYRQSLGQGLEFLIYFQGNSAPDKSGLPSDRFSAERTGGSVSTLTIQRTQQEDSAVYLCASSPRQGRGYTDTQYFGPGTRLTVL.

CDR3 region: CASSYDRGTEAFF. The CDR3 bases are TGTGCCAGCAGTTACGACAGGGGGACTGAAGCTTTCTTT. This chain links TRBV6-5 with TRBJ1-1; the match to TRBD1 covers 9 bases. V lost 2 bases and J lost 5; bases outside the gene matches: 0. The CDR3 loop spans 13 amino acids. The germline V gene has CDR1 MNHEY and CDR2 SVGAGI.

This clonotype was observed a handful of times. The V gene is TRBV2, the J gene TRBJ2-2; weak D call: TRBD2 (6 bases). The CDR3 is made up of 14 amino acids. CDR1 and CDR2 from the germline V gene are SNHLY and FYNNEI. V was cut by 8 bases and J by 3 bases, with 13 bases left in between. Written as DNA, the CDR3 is TGTGCCAGCTGCAGGGACTGGGACACCGGGGAGCTGTTTTTT. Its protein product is CASCRDWDTGELFF.

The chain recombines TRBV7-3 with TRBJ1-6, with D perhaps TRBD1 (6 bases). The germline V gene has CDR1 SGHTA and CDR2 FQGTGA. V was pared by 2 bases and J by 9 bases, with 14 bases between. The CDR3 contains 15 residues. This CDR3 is CASSLQGTNRSPLHF. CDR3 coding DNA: TGTGCCAGCAGCTTACAAGGGACAAATCGTTCACCCCTCCACTTT.

CDR3 in DNA: TGTGCCAGCAGCTTAGAGTCCATGGACAGTAGCACAGATACGCAGTATTTT. This encodes CASSLESMDSSTDTQYF. The V gene is TRBV7-9, the J gene TRBJ2-3; TRBD1 is a possible D gene (6 bases). Germline-derived CDR1 and CDR2 are SEHNR and FQNEAQ (reference sequence). V gave up 1 base and J gave up 0 bases, with 14 bases separating them. The length of the CDR3 is 17 residues.

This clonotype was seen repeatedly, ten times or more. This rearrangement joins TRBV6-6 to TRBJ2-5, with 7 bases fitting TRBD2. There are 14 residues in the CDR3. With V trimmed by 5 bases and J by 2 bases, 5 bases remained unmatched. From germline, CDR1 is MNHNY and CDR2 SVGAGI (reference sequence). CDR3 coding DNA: TGTGCCAGCAGTCCCTCCGGGGGGCAAGAGACCCAGTACTTC. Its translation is CASSPSGGQETQYF.

The CDR3 here is CASSEQNEAFF. CDR3 DNA: TGTGCCAGCAGTGAACAGAATGAAGCTTTCTTT. The chain carries TRBV2 and TRBJ1-1; D is unclear. Between the trimmed V and J ends, which lost 2 bases and 7 bases, there was a span of 5 bases. This CDR3 region has 11 residues. Germline V gene data show CDR1 as SNHLY and CDR2 as FYNNEI.

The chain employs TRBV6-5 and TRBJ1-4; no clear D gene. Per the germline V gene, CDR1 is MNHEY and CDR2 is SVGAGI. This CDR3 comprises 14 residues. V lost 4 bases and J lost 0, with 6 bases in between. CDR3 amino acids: CASSSTSTNEKLFF. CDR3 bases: TGTGCCAGCAGTTCTACATCAACTAATGAAAAACTGTTTTTT.

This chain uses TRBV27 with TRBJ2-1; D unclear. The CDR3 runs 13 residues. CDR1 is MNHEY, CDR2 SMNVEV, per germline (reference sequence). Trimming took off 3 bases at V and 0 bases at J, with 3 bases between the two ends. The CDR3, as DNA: TGTGCCAGCAGTTTCAGCTCCTACAATGAGCAGTTCTTC. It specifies CASSFSSYNEQFF.

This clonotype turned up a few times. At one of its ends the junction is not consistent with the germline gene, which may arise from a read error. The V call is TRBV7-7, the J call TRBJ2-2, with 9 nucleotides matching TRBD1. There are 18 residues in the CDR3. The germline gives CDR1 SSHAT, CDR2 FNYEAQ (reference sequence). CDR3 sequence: CASSSRTGAFANTGELFF. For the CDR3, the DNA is TGTGCTAGCAGCTCTAGGACAGGGGCGTTCGCGAACACCGGGGAGCTGTTTTTT.

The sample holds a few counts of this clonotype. The DNA of the CDR3 is TGCGCCAGCGAGGGGGACCAAGAGACCCAGTACTTC. It codes for CASEGDQETQYF. This chain links TRBV5-1 with TRBJ2-5; D may be TRBD1 (6 bases). Germline CDR1 reads SGHRS; CDR2 reads YFSETQ. The CDR3 runs 12 residues. Trimming cost V 7 bases and J 0 bases, with 7 bases left between them.

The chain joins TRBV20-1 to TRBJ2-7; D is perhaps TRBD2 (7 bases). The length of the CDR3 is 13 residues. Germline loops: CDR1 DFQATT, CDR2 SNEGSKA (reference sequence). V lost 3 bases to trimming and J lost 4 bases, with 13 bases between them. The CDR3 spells CSASRGAPYEQYF. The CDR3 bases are TGCAGTGCTAGCCGGGGGGCGCCTTACGAGCAGTACTTC.

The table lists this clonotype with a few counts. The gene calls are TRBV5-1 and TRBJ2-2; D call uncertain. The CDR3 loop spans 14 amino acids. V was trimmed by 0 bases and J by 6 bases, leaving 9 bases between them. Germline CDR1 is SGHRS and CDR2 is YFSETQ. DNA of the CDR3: TGCGCCAGCAGCTTGGCGGGCCCATCCGGGGAGCTGTTTTTT. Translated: CASSLAGPSGELFF.

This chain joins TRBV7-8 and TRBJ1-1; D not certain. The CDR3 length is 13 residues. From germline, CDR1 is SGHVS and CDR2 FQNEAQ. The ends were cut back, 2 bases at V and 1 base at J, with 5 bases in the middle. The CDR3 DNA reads TGTGCCAGCAGCTTACTCCGGAACACTGAAGCTTTCTTT. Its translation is CASSLLRNTEAFF. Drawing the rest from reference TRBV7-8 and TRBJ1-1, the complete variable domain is GAGVSQSPRYKVAKRGQDVALRCDPISGHVSLFWYQQALGQGPEFLTYFQNEAQLDKSGLPSDRFFAERPEGSVSTLKIQRTQQEDSAVYLCASSLLRNTEAFFGQGTRLTVV.

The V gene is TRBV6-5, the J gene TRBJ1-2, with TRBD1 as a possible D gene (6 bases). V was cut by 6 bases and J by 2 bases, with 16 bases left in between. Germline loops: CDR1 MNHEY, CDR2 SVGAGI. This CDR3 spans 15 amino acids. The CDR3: CASRSTGKGNYGYTF. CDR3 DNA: TGTGCCAGCAGATCGACAGGAAAGGGGAACTATGGCTACACCTTC.

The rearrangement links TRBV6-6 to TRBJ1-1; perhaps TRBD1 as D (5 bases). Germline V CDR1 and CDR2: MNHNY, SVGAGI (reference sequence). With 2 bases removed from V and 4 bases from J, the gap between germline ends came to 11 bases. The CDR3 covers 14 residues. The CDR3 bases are TGTGCCAGCAGTTACCGGCAGGGAGCCACTGAAGCTTTCTTT. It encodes CASSYRQGATEAFF.

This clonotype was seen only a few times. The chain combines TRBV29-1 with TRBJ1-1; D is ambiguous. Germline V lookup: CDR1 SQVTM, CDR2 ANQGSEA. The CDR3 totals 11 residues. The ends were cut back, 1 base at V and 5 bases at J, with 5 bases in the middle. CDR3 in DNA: TGCAGCGTTGAAGGGGAAACTGAAGCTTTCTTT. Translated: CSVEGETEAFF.

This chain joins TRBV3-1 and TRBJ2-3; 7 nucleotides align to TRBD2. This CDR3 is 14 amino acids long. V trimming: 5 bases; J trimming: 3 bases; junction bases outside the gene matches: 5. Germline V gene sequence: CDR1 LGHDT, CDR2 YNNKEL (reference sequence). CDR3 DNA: TGTGCCAGCAGCTTCAGGACTAGAACAGATACGCAGTATTTT. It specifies CASSFRTRTDTQYF.

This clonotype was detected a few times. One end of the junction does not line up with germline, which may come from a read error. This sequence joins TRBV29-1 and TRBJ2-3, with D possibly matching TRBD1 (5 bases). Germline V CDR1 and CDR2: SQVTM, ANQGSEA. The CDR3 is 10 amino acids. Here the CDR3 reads CSIRADTQYF. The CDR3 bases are TGTTCGATCAGGGCAGATACGCAGTATTTT.

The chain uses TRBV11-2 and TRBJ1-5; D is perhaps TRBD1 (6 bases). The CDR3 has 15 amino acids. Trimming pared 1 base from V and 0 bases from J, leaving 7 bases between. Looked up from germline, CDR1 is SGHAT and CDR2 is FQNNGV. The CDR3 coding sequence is TGTGCCAGCAGCTTAGGGGGGCTTAGCAATCAGCCCCAGCATTTT. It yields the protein CASSLGGLSNQPQHF.

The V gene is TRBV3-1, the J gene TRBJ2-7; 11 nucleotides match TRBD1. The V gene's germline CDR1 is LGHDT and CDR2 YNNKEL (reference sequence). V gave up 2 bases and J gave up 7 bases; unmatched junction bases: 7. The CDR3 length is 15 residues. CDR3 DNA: TGTGCCAGCAGCCAATACGGACAGGGGGCTGGTGAGCAGTACTTC. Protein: CASSQYGQGAGEQYF.

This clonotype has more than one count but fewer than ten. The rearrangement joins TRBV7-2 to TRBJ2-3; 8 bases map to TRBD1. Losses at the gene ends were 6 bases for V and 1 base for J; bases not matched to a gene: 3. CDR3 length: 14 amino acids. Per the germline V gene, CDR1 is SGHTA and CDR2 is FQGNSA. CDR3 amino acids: CASRGQVGTDTQYF. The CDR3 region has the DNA TGTGCCAGCAGGGGACAGGTGGGCACAGATACGCAGTATTTT.

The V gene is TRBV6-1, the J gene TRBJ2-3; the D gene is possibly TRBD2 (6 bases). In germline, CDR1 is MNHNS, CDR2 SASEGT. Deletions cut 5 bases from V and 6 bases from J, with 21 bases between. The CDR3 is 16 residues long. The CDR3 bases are TGTGCCAGCAGTCCTACCGGGAGCCCGTATGTGGATACGCAGTATTTT. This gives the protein CASSPTGSPYVDTQYF.

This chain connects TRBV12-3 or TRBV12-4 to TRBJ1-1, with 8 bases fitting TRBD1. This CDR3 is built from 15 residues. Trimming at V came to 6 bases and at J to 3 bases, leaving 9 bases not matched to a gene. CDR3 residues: CASSYQGAAYTEAFF. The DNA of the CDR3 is TGTGCCAGCAGCTACCAGGGGGCGGCTTACACTGAAGCTTTCTTT.